The entry below describes one TCR beta chain. The sample comes from a study of CXCR3-negative and CXCR3-positive naive CD8 T cells. UMI-labeled 5' RACE yielded the TRB cDNA libraries. TCRdb reprocessed the 5' RACE reads; each CDR3 protein has one entry and no DNA is given. Its table records tens of thousands of distinct CDR3 sequences. The CDR3 loop spans 13 amino acids. From germline, CDR1 is MGHRA and CDR2 YSYEKL. V and J are TRBV4-1 and TRBJ2-7. This sequence was found in a human donor in good health. Some clones in this sample may be carry-over from other donors' samples. Sequenced input: naive CXCR3- CD8+ T cells from blood. Documented subset: CD45RO-CCR7+CD27+CD95- naive CD8+ T cells lacking CXCR3 (TNR3-). CDR3 amino acids: CASSHAETYEQYF.